This T cell receptor (beta chain) derives from a study of T-cell reconstitution after alpha-beta-depleted transplantation in children. Whole-study results and caveats: By about two months after transplant, alpha-beta T cells reportedly arose from several hundred graft clones that had expanded.

The sample holds many counts of this clonotype. Its antigen is undetermined. Molecular barcoding with unique molecular identifiers was used for the TCRbeta library. Each CDR3 protein is one row after TCRdb ran MiXCR on the PCR reads. In the table there are some 300,000 distinct CDR3 sequences, over 9.5% of which are singletons. CDR1 and CDR2 from the germline V gene are MNHEY and SVGAGI. This CDR3 spans 14 amino acids. Germline trimming cut 4 bases from V and 8 bases from J; bases unmatched to any gene: 4. Here the sequenced sample was PBMCs, taken before TCRalphabeta/CD19-depleted stem cell transplant. The sequence derives from a boy in the first two years of life with acute myeloid leukemia, due to receive a stem cell transplant. The chain uses TRBV6-5 and TRBJ1-4, with TRBD1 matching over 10 bases. CDR3 nucleotides: TGTGCCAGCAGTTCTTGGACAGGGGGAGAAAAACTGTTTTTT. This sequence encodes CASSSWTGGEKLFF.